Presented here are 10 T cell receptor beta chains from one specimen sequenced in a study of beta chain features in type 1 diabetes. The isolated RNA, all of it, was reverse transcribed, so expressed TCRB transcripts were what got sequenced. This table comes from immunoSEQ multiplex PCR, and its TCRdb copy is limited to in-frame clones, with some not included. The sample shows hundreds of thousands of clones, 14% of them seen only once. The sample was central memory CD4+ T cells from blood. Every receptor here comes from a man between 25 and 39 years old in good health.

Points on this clone: A much larger clone lies a single base off, so this may be a read error. The CDR3 DNA reads as TGTGCCAGCGGCGTTACGGAGACCCAGTACTTC. It translates to CASGVTETQYF. The V and J genes are TRBV27 and TRBJ2-5; D remains ambiguous. The V gene's germline CDR1 is MNHEY and CDR2 SMNVEV (reference sequence). The V end was cut by 8 bases, the J end by 5 bases, with 9 bases between. This CDR3 is 11 amino acids long.

The chain links TRBV7-2 to TRBJ2-2; 7 bases map to TRBD1. There are 17 residues in the CDR3. Germline CDR1 is SGHTA and CDR2 is FQGNSA. V trimming: 5 bases; J trimming: 7 bases; junction bases outside the gene matches: 16. The CDR3 DNA reads TGTGCCAGCAGCCCGACCCGGGACAGAACCATCTTCGGGGAGCTGTTTTTT. Translated, it gives CASSPTRDRTIFGELFF.

This clone was observed a handful of times. This rearrangement joins TRBV7-8 to TRBJ1-3, with 7 positions matching TRBD1. Losses at the gene ends were 5 bases for V and 2 bases for J; bases not matched to a gene: 3. This CDR3 is 14 amino acids long. Germline V gives CDR1 SGHVS, CDR2 FQNEAQ. The CDR3 region is CASSPDRAGNTIYF. CDR3 DNA sequence: TGTGCCAGCAGCCCTGACAGGGCTGGAAACACCATATATTTT.

This clone was seen a handful of times. V is TRBV7-2 and J is TRBJ2-7, with D perhaps matching TRBD1 or TRBD2 (5 bases each). Germline-derived CDR1 and CDR2 are SGHTA and FQGNSA. This CDR3 is built from 12 residues. V dropped 3 bases and J dropped 7 bases, with 10 bases sitting between them. Here the CDR3 DNA reads TGTGCCAGCAGCTTGAGGGGCTGGGAGCAGTACTTC. Its protein product is CASSLRGWEQYF.

This clone was detected only a few times. The chain joins TRBV7-9 to TRBJ2-6, with D uncertain. Trimming removed 2 bases from V and 0 bases from J, with 5 bases in between. Germline CDR1 SEHNR, CDR2 FQNEAQ (reference sequence). CDR3 length equals 15 residues. For the CDR3, the DNA is TGTGCCAGCAGCTTAAGGGCCTCTGGGGCCAACGTCCTGACTTTC. This translates into CASSLRASGANVLTF. Together with reference TRBV7-9 and TRBJ2-6, the CDR3 gives the full variable domain: DTGVSQNPRHKITKRGQNVTFRCDPISEHNRLYWYRQTLGQGPEFLTYFQNEAQLEKSRLLSDRFSAERPKGSFSTLEIQRTEQGDSAMYLCASSLRASGANVLTFGAGSRLTVL.

This clone was found many times. V is TRBV2 and J is TRBJ1-6; no clear D gene. Germline lookup yields CDR1 SNHLY and CDR2 FYNNEI. There are 14 residues in the CDR3. Trimming cost V 7 bases and J 7 bases, with 14 bases left between them. Here the CDR3 DNA reads TGTGCCAGCACACGGGGTCGGGGAAATTCACCCCTCCACTTT. It translates to CASTRGRGNSPLHF.

About this clone: One end of the junction fails to match germline, which may point to a read error. This chain joins TRBV10-1 and TRBJ2-5, with D perhaps TRBD2 (5 bases). This CDR3 is built from 11 residues. Germline V gene data show CDR1 as WNHNN and CDR2 as SYGVQD (reference sequence). The CDR3 reads CAISAAEDQYF. CDR3 in DNA: TGTGCCATCAGTGCTGCGGAGGACCAGTACTTC.

The rearrangement links TRBV4-2 to TRBJ1-1; 7 positions match TRBD1. The V segment lost 7 bases and the J segment 7 bases; nucleotides outside the gene matches: 15. The CDR3 has 15 residues. Germline V gives CDR1 LGHNA, CDR2 YNFKEQ. The CDR3 DNA reads TGTGCCAGCACGAGGGGGAACAGGGGCGAGGTTGAAGCTTTCTTT. This gives the protein CASTRGNRGEVEAFF.

The chain couples TRBV5-8 to TRBJ2-5; TRBD1 matches 7 bases. Germline V gene lookup returns CDR1 SGHTS and CDR2 YDEGEE. This CDR3 region has 14 residues. Trimming at V came to 3 bases and at J to 4 bases, leaving 6 bases not matched to a gene. The CDR3 loop is CASSSRQGLETQYF. In nucleotides, the CDR3 is TGTGCCAGCAGCTCCCGACAGGGTTTAGAGACCCAGTACTTC.

The rearrangement joins TRBV29-1 to TRBJ1-1; D is ambiguous. The CDR3 sequence is 13 residues long. Trimming pared 4 bases from V and 1 base from J, leaving 10 bases between. Germline assignment: CDR1 SQVTM and CDR2 ANQGSEA. CDR3 protein: CSVADPGNTEAFF. The DNA for the CDR3 is TGCAGCGTTGCGGATCCGGGGAACACTGAAGCTTTCTTT.